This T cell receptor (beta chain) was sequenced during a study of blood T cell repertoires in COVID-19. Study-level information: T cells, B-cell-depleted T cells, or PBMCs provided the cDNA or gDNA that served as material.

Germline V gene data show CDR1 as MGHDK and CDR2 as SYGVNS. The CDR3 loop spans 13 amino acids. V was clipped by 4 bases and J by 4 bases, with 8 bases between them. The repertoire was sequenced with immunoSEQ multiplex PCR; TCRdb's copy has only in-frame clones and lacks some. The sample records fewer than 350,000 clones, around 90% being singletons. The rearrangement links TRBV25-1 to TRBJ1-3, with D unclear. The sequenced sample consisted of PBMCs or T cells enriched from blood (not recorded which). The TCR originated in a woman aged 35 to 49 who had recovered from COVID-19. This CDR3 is CASSGIGGNTIYF. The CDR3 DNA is TGTGCCAGCAGTGGAATCGGGGGAAACACCATATATTTT.